This T cell receptor beta chain is from a study of T cell responses to AZD1222 COVID-19 vaccine. The protocol was immunoSEQ multiplex PCR, while the TCRdb copy is restricted to in-frame clones and leaves out a portion. This sample has roughly 58,000 clones, with 89% found just once. The CDR3 consists of 14 residues. Germline V lookup: CDR1 DFQATT, CDR2 SNEGSKA (reference sequence). Trimming took 3 bases from V and 0 from J, leaving 12 bases between them. General study findings and limits: Spike regions recognized by vaccine-associated CD4 TCRs spanned the protein, led by 160-218 and 743-854. Rises in breadth and depth of Spike-specific TCRs came after two AZD1222 doses. Most donors were white British, females outnumbered males, and clonal diversity was possibly underestimated.

A note on this clone: Its antigen is not known.

V gene TRBV20-1 combines with J gene TRBJ2-7, with D unclear. The clonotype was recovered from an adult who received the AZD1222 COVID-19 vaccine. Specimen: peripheral blood, collected 28 days after the second AZD1222 dose. The chain's CDR3 is CSASRRLSSYEQYF. Here the CDR3 DNA reads TGCAGTGCTAGTCGCAGGCTGAGCTCCTACGAGCAGTACTTC.